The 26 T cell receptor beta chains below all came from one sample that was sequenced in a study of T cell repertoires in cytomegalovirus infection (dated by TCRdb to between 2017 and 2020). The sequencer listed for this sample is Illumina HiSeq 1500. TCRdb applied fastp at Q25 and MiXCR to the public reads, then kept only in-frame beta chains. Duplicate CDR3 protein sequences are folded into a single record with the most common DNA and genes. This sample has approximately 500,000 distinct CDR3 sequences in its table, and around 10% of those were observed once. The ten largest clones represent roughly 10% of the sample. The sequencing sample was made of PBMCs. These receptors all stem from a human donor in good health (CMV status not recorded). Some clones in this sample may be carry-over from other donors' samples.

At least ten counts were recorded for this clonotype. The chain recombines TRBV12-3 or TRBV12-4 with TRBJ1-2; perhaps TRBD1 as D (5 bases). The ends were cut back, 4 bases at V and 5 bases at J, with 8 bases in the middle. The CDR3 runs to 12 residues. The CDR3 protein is CASSSGSYGYTF. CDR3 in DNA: TGTGCCAGCAGTTCAGGGAGTTATGGCTACACCTTC.

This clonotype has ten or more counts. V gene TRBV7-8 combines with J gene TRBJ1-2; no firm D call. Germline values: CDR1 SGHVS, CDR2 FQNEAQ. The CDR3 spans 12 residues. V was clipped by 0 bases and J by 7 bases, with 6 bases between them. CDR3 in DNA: TGTGCCAGCAGCTTAGCCGACGGTGGCTACACCTTC. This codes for CASSLADGGYTF.

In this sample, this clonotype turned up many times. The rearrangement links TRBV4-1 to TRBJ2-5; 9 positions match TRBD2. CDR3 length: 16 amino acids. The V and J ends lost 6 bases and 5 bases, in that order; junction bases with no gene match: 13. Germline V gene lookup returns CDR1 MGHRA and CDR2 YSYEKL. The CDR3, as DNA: TGCGCCAGCAGTCACGTCCTTAGCGGGGGATTTGAGACCCAGTACTTC. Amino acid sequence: CASSHVLSGGFETQYF.

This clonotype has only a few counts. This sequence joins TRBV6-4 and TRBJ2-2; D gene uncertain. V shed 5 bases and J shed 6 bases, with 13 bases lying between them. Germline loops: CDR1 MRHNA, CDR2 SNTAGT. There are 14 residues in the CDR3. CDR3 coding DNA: TGTGCCAGCAGTACTATCACGGGTTCCGGGGAGCTGTTTTTT. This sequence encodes CASSTITGSGELFF.

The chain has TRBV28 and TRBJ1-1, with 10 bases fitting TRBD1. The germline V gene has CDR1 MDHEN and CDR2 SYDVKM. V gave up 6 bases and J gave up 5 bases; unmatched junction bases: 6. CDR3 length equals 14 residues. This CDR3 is CASRETGGETEAFF. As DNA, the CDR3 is TGTGCCAGCAGGGAGACAGGGGGCGAGACTGAAGCTTTCTTT.

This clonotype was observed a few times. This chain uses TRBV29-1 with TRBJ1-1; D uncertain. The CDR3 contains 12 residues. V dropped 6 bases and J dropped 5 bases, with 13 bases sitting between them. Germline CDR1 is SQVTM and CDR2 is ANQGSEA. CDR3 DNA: TGCAGCGTGCGTCGCGTGGGAACTGAAGCTTTCTTT. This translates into CSVRRVGTEAFF. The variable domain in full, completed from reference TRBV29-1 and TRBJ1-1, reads SAVISQKPSRDICQRGTSLTIQCQVDSQVTMMFWYRQQPGQSLTLIATANQGSEATYESGFVIDKFPISRPNLTFSTLTVSNMSPEDSSIYLCSVRRVGTEAFFGQGTRLTVV.

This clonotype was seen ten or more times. The CDR3 sequence is CASSLVTSGRRQETQYF. The CDR3 coding sequence is TGTGCCAGCAGTTTGGTGACTAGCGGGAGGCGCCAAGAGACCCAGTACTTC. This chain joins TRBV28 and TRBJ2-5, with 13 bases identical to TRBD2. Germline loops: CDR1 MDHEN, CDR2 SYDVKM. With 3 bases clipped from V and 1 base from J, the junction kept 5 bases outside the gene matches. The CDR3 is 17 residues long.

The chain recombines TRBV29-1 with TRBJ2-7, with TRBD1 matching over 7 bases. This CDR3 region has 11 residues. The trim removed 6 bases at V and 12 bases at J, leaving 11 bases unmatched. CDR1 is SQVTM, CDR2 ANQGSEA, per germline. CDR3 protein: CSVLGTDTPYF. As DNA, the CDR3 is TGCAGCGTCCTCGGGACAGACACCCCGTACTTC.

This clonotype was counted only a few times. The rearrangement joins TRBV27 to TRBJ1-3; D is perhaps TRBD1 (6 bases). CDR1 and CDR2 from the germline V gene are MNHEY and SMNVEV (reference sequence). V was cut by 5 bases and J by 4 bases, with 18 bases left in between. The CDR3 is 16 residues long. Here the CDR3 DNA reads TGTGCCAGCAGTCGAGCCCCAGGGGAAGGAGGAAACACCATATATTTT. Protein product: CASSRAPGEGGNTIYF.

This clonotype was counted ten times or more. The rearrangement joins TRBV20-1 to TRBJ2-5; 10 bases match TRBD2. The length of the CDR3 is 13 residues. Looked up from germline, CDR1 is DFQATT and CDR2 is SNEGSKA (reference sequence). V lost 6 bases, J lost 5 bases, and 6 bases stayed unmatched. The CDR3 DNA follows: TGCAGTGCCCCTGAGCGGGGGGGGGAGACCCAGTACTTC. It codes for CSAPERGGETQYF.

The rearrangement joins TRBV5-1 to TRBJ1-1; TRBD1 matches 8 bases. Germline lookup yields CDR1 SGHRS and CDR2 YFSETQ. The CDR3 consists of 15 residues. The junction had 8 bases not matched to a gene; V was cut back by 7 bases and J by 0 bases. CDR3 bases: TGCGCCAGCCGACCCAAGACAGGGGTGAACACTGAAGCTTTCTTT. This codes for CASRPKTGVNTEAFF.

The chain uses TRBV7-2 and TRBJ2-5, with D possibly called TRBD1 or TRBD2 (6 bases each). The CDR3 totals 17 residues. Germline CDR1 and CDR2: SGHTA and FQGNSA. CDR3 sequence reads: CCSSFSPGRGGKETQYF. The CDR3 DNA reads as TGTTGCAGCAGCTTTTCCCCAGGCAGGGGAGGTAAAGAGACCCAGTACTTC.

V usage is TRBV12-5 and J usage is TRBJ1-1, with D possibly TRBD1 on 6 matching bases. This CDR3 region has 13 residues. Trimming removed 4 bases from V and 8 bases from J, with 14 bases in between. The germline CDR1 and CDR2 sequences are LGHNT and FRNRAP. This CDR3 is CASGYGGQGEAFF. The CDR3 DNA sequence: TGTGCTAGTGGTTACGGGGGGCAGGGAGAAGCTTTCTTT. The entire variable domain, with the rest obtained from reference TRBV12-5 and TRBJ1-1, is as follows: DARVTQTPRHKVTEMGQEVTMRCQPILGHNTVFWYRQTMMQGLELLAYFRNRAPLDDSGMPKDRFSAEMPDATLATLKIQPSEPRDSAVYFCASGYGGQGEAFFGQGTRLTVV.

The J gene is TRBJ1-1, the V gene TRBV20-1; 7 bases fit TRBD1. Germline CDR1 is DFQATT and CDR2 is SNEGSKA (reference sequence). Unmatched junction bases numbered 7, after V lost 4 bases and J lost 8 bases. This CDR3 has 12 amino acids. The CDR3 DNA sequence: TGCAGTGCTATACAGGGGTCTTCCGAAGCTTTCTTT. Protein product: CSAIQGSSEAFF.

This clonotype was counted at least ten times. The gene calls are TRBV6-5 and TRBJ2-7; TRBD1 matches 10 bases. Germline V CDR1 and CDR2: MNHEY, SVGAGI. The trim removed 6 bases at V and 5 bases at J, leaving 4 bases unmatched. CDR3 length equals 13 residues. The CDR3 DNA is TGTGCCAGCAGAAAGACAGGGGGCCACGAGCAGTACTTC. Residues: CASRKTGGHEQYF.

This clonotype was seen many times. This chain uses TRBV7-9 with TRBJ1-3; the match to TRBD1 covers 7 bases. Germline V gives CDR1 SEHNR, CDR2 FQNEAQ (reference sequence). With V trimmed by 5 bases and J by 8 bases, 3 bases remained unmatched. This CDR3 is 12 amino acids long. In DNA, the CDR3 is TGTGCCAGCAGCCAGGGGGGAGACACCATATATTTT. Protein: CASSQGGDTIYF.

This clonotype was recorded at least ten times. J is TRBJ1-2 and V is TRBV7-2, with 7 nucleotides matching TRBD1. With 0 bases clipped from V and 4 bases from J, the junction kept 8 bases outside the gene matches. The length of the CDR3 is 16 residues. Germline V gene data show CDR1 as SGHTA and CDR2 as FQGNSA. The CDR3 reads CASSLAPGQRGYGYTF. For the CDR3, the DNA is TGTGCCAGCAGCTTAGCTCCGGGACAGCGAGGCTATGGCTACACCTTC.

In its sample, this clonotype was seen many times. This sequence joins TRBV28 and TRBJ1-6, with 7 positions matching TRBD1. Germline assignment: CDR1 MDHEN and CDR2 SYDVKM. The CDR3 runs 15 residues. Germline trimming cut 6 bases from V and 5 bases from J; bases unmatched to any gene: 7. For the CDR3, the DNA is TGTGCCAGCAGATCTTCCGGGACAGATAATTCACCCCTCCACTTT. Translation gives CASRSSGTDNSPLHF.

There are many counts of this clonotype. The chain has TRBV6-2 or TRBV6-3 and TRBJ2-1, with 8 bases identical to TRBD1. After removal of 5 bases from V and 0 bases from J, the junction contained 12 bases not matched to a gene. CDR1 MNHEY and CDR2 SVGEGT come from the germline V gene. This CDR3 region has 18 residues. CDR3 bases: TGTGCCAGCAGTCACCTATGGACAGGGCCCAGCTCCTACAATGAGCAGTTCTTC. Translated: CASSHLWTGPSSYNEQFF.

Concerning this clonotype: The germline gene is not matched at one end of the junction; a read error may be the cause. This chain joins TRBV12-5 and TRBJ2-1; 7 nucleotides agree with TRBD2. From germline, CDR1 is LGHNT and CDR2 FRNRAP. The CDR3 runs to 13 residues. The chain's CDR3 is CASGRGGRNELFF. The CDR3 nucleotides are TGTGCTAGTGGCCGGGGAGGGAGGAATGAGCTGTTCTTC. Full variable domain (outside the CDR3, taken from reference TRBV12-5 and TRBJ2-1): DARVTQTPRHKVTEMGQEVTMRCQPILGHNTVFWYRQTMMQGLELLAYFRNRAPLDDSGMPKDRFSAEMPDATLATLKIQPSEPRDSAVYFCASGRGGRNELFFGPGTRLTVL.

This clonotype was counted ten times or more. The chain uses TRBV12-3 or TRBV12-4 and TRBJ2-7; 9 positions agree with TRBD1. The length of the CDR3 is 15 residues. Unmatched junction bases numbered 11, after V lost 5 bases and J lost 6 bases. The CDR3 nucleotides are TGTGCCAGCAGTCGTCCGGGACAGGGTGTCCTCGAGCAGTACTTC. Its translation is CASSRPGQGVLEQYF.

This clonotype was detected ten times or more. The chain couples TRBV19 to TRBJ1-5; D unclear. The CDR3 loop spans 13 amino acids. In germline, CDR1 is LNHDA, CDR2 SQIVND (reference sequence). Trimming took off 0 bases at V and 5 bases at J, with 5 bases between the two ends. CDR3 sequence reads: CASSIDLDQPQHF. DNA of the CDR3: TGTGCCAGTAGTATAGATCTGGATCAGCCCCAGCATTTT.

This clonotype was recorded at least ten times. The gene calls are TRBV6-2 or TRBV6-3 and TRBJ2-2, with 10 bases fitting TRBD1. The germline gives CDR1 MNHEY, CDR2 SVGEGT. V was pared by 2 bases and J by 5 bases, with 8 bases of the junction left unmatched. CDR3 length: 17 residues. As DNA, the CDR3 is TGTGCCAGCAGTTACCCTGACAGGGGGCTACAAACCGGGGAGCTGTTTTTT. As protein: CASSYPDRGLQTGELFF.

The CDR3 DNA reads TGTGCCAGCAGTTTCAGCAGGGTCTCTGAGCAGTTCTTC. It yields the protein CASSFSRVSEQFF. The genes are TRBV12-3 or TRBV12-4 and TRBJ2-1; D perhaps matches TRBD1 (5 bases). Trimming took 3 bases from V and 9 from J, leaving 12 bases between them. CDR3 length: 13 amino acids.

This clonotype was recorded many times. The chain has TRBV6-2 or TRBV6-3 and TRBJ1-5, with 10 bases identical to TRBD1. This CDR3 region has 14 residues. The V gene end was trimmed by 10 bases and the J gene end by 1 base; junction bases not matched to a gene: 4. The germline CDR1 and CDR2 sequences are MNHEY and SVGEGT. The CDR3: CAIGQGGSNQPQHF. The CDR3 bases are TGTGCCATCGGACAGGGGGGGAGCAATCAGCCCCAGCATTTT.

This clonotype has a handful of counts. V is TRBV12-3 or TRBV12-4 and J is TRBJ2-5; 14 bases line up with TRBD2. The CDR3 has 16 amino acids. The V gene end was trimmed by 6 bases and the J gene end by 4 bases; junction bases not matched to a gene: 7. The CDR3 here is CASSPTSGGAGETQYF. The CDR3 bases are TGTGCCAGCAGCCCGACTAGCGGGGGGGCAGGAGAGACCCAGTACTTC.